Detailed here is one T cell receptor beta chain. The protocol was immunoSEQ multiplex PCR, while the TCRdb copy is restricted to in-frame clones and leaves out a portion. Of about 93,000 clones in the sample, around 92% were seen once. Per germline, CDR1 SGDLS and CDR2 YYNGEE. This CDR3 has 15 residues. The ends were cut back, 7 bases at V and 2 bases at J, with 16 bases in the middle. The entry originates in a study of T cell changes during pregnancy in multiple sclerosis. This receptor was obtained from a female donor in good health, enrolled as a control in a pregnancy study. The V and J genes are TRBV9 and TRBJ1-5; weak D call: TRBD1 (6 bases). Sequenced material: peripheral blood, taken after pregnancy. The CDR3 DNA is TGTGCCAGCGGGCCTTACAGGGAACGCAATCAGCCCCAGCATTTT. This gives the protein CASGPYRERNQPQHF.